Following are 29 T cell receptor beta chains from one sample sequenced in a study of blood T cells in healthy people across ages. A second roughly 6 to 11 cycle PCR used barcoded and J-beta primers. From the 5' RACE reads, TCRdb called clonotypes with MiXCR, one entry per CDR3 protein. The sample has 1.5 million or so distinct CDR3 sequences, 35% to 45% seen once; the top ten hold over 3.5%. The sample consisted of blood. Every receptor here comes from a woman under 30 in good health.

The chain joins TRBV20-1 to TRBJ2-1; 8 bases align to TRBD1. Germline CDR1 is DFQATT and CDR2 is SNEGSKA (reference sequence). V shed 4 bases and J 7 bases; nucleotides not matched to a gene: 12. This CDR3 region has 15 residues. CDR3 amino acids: CSANPGQASWNEQFF. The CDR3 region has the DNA TGCAGTGCTAATCCGGGACAGGCGTCTTGGAATGAGCAGTTCTTC.

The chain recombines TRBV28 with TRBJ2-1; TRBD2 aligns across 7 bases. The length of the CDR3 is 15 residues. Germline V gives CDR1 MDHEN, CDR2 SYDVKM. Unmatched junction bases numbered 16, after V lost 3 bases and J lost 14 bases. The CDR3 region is CASSFSGSGDGAKFF. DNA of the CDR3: TGTGCCAGCAGTTTTTCCGGGAGCGGGGACGGAGCAAAGTTCTTC.

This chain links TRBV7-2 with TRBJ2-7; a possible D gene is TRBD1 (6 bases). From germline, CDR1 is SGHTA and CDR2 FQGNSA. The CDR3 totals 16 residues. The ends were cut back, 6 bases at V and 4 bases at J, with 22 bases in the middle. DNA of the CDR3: TGTGCCAGCAGTTTACTTCAGGGGCAGATGCGTTACGAGCAGTACTTC. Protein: CASSLLQGQMRYEQYF.

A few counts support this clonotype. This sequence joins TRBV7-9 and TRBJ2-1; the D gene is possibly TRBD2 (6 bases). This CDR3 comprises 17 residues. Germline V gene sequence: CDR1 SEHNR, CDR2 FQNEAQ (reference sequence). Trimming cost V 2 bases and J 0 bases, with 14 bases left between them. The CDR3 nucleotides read TGTGCCAGCAGCTTAATTGCGGGGCTTTCCTCCTACAATGAGCAGTTCTTC. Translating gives CASSLIAGLSSYNEQFF. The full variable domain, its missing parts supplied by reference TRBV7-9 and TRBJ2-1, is DTGVSQNPRHKITKRGQNVTFRCDPISEHNRLYWYRQTLGQGPEFLTYFQNEAQLEKSRLLSDRFSAERPKGSFSTLEIQRTEQGDSAMYLCASSLIAGLSSYNEQFFGPGTRLTVL.

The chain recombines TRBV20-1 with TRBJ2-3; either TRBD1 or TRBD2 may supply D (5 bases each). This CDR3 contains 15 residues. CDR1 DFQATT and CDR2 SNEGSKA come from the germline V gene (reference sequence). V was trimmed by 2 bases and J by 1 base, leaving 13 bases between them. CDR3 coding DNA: TGCAGTGCTAGATGGGGGATTTTTGGCACAGATACGCAGTATTTT. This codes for CSARWGIFGTDTQYF.

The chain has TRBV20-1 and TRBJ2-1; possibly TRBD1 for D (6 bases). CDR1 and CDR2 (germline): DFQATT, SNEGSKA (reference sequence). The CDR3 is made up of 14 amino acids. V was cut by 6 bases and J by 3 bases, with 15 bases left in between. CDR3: CSALQGSYYNEQFF. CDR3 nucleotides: TGCAGTGCGCTTCAGGGGTCCTACTACAATGAGCAGTTCTTC.

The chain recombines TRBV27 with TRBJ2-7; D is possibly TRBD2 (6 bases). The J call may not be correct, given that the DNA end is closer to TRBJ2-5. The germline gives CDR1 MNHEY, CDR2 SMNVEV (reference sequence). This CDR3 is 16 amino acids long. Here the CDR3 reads CASRSFGTLGKETQYF. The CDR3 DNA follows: TGTGCCAGCAGATCTTTTGGGACTTTGGGCAAAGAGACCCAGTACTTC.

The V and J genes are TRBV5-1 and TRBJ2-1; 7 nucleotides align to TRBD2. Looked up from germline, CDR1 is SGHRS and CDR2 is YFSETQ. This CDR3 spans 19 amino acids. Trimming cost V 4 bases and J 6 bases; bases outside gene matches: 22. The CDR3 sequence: CASSLGTGGPLEICNEQFF. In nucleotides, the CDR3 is TGCGCCAGCAGCCTCGGGACGGGGGGACCTTTAGAGATATGCAATGAGCAGTTCTTC.

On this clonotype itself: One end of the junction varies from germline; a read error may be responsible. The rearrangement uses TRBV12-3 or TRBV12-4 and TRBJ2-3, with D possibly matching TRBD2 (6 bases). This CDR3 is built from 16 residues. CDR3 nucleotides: TGTGCCAGCAGCCCACGGGCGGCGGGGCGCACAGATACGCAGTTTTTT. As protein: CASSPRAAGRTDTQFF.

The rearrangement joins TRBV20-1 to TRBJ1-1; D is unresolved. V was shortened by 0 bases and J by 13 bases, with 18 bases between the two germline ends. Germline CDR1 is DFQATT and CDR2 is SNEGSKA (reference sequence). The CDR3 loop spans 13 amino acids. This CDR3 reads CSARDEGDGIFFF. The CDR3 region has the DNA TGCAGTGCTAGAGATGAGGGAGACGGGATTTTTTTCTTT.

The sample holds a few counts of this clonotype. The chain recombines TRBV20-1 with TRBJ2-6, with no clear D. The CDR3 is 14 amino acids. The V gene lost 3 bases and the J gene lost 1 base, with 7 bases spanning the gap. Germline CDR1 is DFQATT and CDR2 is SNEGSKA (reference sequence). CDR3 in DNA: TGCAGTGCTAGGCCCATTTCTGGGGCCAACGTCCTGACTTTC. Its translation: CSARPISGANVLTF.

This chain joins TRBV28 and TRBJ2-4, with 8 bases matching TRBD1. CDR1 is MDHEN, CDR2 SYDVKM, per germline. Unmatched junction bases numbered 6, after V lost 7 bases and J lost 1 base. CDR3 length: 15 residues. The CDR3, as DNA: TGTGCCAGCACCACAGGGGGGCTCGCCAAAAACATTCAGTACTTC. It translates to CASTTGGLAKNIQYF.

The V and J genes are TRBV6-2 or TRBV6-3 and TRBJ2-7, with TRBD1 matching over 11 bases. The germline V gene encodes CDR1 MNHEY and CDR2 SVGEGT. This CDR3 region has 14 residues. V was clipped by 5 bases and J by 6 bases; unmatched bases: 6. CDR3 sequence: CASSKRDRGFEQYF. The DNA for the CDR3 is TGTGCCAGCAGTAAGCGGGACAGGGGGTTCGAGCAGTACTTC.

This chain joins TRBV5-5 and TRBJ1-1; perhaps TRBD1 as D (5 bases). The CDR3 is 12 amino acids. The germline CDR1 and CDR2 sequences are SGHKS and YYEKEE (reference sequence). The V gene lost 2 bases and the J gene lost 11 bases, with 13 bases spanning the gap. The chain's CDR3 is CASSFAGRAAFF. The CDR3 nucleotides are TGTGCCAGCAGCTTTGCAGGGAGAGCTGCTTTCTTT.

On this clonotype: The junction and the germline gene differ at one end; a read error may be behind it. CDR3 in amino acids: CSAFRDREFYDEQFF. In DNA form, the CDR3 reads TGCAGCGCGTTCCGGGACAGGGAATTCTACGATGAGCAGTTCTTC. The chain joins TRBV29-1 to TRBJ2-1; TRBD1 matches 9 bases. The CDR3 has 15 amino acids. Germline CDR1 is SQVTM and CDR2 is ANQGSEA.

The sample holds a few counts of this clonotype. The CDR3 reads CASSLRPGGDSPLHF. DNA for the CDR3: TGTGCCAGCAGCTTAAGACCAGGGGGCGATTCACCCCTCCACTTT. The chain recombines TRBV7-8 with TRBJ1-6, with 8 bases identical to TRBD1. This CDR3 has 15 residues. The V gene end was trimmed by 2 bases and the J gene end by 8 bases; junction bases not matched to a gene: 5. Germline V gene data show CDR1 as SGHVS and CDR2 as FQNEAQ.

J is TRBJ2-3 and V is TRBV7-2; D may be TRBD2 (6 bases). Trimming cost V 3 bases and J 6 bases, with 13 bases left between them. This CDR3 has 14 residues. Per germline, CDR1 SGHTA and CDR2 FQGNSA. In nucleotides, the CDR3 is TGTGCCAGCAGCTTCGCACTAGCCCCCGATACGCAGTATTTT. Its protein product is CASSFALAPDTQYF.

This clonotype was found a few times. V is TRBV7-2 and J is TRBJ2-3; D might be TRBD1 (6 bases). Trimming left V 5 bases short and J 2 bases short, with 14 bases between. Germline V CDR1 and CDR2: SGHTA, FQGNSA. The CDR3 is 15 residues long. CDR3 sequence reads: CASSRDRQITDTQYF. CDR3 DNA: TGTGCCAGCAGCCGCGACAGGCAAATCACAGATACGCAGTATTTT.

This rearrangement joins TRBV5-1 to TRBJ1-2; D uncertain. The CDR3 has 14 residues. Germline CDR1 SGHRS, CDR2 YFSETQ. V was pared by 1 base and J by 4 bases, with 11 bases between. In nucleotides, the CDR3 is TGCGCCAGCAGCTTGTTTGGCAGGACCTATGGCTACACCTTC. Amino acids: CASSLFGRTYGYTF.

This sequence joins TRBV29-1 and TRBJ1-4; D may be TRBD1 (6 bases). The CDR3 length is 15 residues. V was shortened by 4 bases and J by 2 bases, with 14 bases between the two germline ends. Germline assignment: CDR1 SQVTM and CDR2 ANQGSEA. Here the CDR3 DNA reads TGCAGCGTTGTAGGGGACACCTTCACTAATGAAAAACTGTTTTTT. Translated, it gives CSVVGDTFTNEKLFF.

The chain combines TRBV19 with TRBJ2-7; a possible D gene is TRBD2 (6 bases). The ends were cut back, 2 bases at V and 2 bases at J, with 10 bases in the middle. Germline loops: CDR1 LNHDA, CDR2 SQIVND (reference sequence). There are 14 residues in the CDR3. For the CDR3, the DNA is TGTGCCAGTAGTATACCGGGGGAAGCCTACGAGCAGTACTTC. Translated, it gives CASSIPGEAYEQYF.

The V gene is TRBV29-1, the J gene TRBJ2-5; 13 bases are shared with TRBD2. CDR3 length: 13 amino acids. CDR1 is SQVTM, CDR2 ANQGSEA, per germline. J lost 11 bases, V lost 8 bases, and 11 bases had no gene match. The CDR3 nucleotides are TGCAGCTACGGGACTAGCGGGGCGGCAGGGCAGTACTTC. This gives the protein CSYGTSGAAGQYF.

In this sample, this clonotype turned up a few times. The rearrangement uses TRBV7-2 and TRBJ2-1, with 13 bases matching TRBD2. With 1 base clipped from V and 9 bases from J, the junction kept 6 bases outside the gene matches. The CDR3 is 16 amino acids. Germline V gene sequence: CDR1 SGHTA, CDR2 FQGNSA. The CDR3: CASSLGLAGGVIEQFF. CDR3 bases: TGTGCCAGCAGCTTAGGACTAGCGGGAGGAGTGATTGAGCAGTTCTTC.

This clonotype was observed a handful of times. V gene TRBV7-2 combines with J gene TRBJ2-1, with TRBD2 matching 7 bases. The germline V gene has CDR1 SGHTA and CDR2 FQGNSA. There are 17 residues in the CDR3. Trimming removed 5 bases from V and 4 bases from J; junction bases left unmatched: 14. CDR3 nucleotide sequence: TGTGCCAGCAGCCCCGCCCCAGGGCTAGCGGTTTACAATGAGCAGTTCTTC. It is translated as CASSPAPGLAVYNEQFF.

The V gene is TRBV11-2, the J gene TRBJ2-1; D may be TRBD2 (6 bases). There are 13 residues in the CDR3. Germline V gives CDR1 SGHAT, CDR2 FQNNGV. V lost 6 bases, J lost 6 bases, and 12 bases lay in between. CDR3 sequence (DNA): TGTGCCAGCAGTGGGGAGGACGTCAATGAGCAGTTCTTC. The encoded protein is CASSGEDVNEQFF.

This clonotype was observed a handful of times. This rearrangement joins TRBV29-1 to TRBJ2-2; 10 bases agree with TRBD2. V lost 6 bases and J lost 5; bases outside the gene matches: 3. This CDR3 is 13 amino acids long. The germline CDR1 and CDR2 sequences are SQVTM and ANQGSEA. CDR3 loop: CSVAGGLTGELFF. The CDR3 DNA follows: TGCAGCGTAGCGGGAGGGTTAACCGGGGAGCTGTTTTTT.

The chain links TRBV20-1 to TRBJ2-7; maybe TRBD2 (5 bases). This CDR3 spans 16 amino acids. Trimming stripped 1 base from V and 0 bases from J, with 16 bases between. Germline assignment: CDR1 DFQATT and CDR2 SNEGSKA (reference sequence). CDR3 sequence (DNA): TGCAGTGCTAGAGTTCACATAGCGACCAGCTCCTACGAGCAGTACTTC. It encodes CSARVHIATSSYEQYF.

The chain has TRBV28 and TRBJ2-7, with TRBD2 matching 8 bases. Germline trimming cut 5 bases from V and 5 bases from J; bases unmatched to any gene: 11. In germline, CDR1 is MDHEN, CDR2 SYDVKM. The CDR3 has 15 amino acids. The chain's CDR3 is CASSHLRAGVHEQYF. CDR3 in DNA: TGTGCCAGCAGTCACCTCCGAGCGGGAGTACACGAGCAGTACTTC.

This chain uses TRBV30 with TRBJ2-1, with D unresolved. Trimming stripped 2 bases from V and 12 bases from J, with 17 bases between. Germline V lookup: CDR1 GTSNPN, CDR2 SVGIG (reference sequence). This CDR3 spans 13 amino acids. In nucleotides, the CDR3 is TGTGCCTGGAGTATCATTAAACGGTCCGCGCAGTTCTTC. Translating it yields CAWSIIKRSAQFF.